Below, 28 T cell receptor beta chains from the same sample are listed, as sequenced in a study of a mutant IDH1 vaccine in newly diagnosed glioma. Time point given: week 5, during vaccination. Vaccination used 300 ug of mutant IDH1 20-mer peptide per dose, with topical imiquimod. TCRdb's table, derived via immunoSEQ multiplex PCR, lists solely in-frame clones and lacks some. The sample carries approximately 80,000 clones, roughly nine tenths recorded once. These TCRs are of unknown antigen specificity. The sample consisted of PBMCs, taken from a glioma patient whose treatment included an IDH1 peptide vaccine. These receptors came from a woman aged 45-59 years with glioma.

The rearrangement joins TRBV5-4 to TRBJ1-1, with D perhaps TRBD1 (6 bases). From germline, CDR1 is SGHNT and CDR2 YYREEE (reference sequence). The CDR3 has 14 amino acids. Trimming left V 6 bases short and J 4 bases short, with 16 bases between. For the CDR3, the DNA is TGTGCCAGCACCGGTCGGAGGGGGGCCACTGAAGCTTTCTTT. Translated, it gives CASTGRRGATEAFF.

The DNA of the CDR3 is TGTGCCAGCAGCTTACTAGCCCAGGACGGGGGCTATGGCTACACCTTC. Protein product: CASSLLAQDGGYGYTF. The J gene is TRBJ1-2, the V gene TRBV7-6; D is possibly TRBD1 (5 bases). CDR1 is SGHVS and CDR2 is FNYEAQ in the germline V gene. V lost 2 bases and J 4 bases, leaving 17 bases between the germline ends. The CDR3 contains 16 residues.

The chain recombines TRBV6-4 with TRBJ2-1; TRBD2 matches at 10 bases. The CDR3 loop spans 16 amino acids. Germline CDR1 MRHNA, CDR2 SNTAGT. The trim removed 0 bases at V and 6 bases at J, leaving 5 bases unmatched. Here the CDR3 reads CASSDSVLAGANEQFF. The CDR3 coding sequence is TGTGCCAGCAGTGACTCTGTGCTAGCGGGAGCCAATGAGCAGTTCTTC.

V usage is TRBV7-2 and J usage is TRBJ2-5; the match to TRBD1 covers 10 bases. The V gene end was trimmed by 5 bases and the J gene end by 1 base; junction bases not matched to a gene: 10. CDR3 length: 17 residues. Germline CDR1 and CDR2: SGHTA and FQGNSA. CDR3 residues: CASSPRQGAFRQETQYF. The CDR3 DNA reads as TGTGCCAGCAGCCCGCGACAGGGGGCCTTCCGCCAAGAGACCCAGTACTTC.

The rearrangement uses TRBV2 and TRBJ2-1; TRBD2 aligns across 15 bases. The CDR3 loop spans 14 amino acids. J lost 7 bases, V lost 8 bases, and 3 bases had no gene match. The V gene's germline CDR1 is SNHLY and CDR2 FYNNEI. The CDR3 is CASGTSGRRNEQFF. CDR3 bases: TGTGCCAGCGGGACTAGCGGGAGGAGGAATGAGCAGTTCTTC.

The chain is built from TRBV6-5 and TRBJ1-2; no clear D gene. Germline CDR1 MNHEY, CDR2 SVGAGI. The ends were cut back, 6 bases at V and 2 bases at J, with 16 bases in the middle. CDR3 length: 15 residues. The CDR3 DNA reads TGTGCCAGCAGAACACTAGAGGAGGTGAACTATGGCTACACCTTC. Translated: CASRTLEEVNYGYTF.

V gene TRBV7-2 combines with J gene TRBJ2-3, with a tentative D call TRBD2 (6 bases). V shed 4 bases and J shed 0 bases, with 11 bases lying between them. The CDR3 extends over 15 amino acids. CDR1 is SGHTA and CDR2 is FQGNSA in the germline V gene. For the CDR3, the DNA is TGTGCCAGCAGCTGGGGAGGAGGAAGCACAGATACGCAGTATTTT. Its translation: CASSWGGGSTDTQYF.

The chain uses TRBV5-4 and TRBJ1-4; no definite D call. Deletions cut 4 bases from V and 0 bases from J, with 10 bases between. From germline, CDR1 is SGHNT and CDR2 YYREEE (reference sequence). This CDR3 comprises 15 residues. The CDR3 coding sequence is TGTGCCAGCAGCGCTACTCAGGCAACTAATGAAAAACTGTTTTTT. Protein sequence: CASSATQATNEKLFF.

This chain connects TRBV7-9 to TRBJ1-1, with a possible D match to TRBD1 (6 bases). There are 14 residues in the CDR3. Per germline, CDR1 SEHNR and CDR2 FQNEAQ (reference sequence). The V and J ends lost 5 bases and 0 bases respectively, with 10 bases between them. In DNA, the CDR3 is TGTGCCAGCAGCCTGAGACAGGTGAACACTGAAGCTTTCTTT. Encoded protein: CASSLRQVNTEAFF. Full variable domain (missing parts from reference TRBV7-9 and TRBJ1-1): DTGVSQNPRHKITKRGQNVTFRCDPISEHNRLYWYRQTLGQGPEFLTYFQNEAQLEKSRLLSDRFSAERPKGSFSTLEIQRTEQGDSAMYLCASSLRQVNTEAFFGQGTRLTVV.

This rearrangement joins TRBV29-1 to TRBJ1-4, with D possibly being TRBD1 (5 bases). The germline V gene encodes CDR1 SQVTM and CDR2 ANQGSEA. The CDR3 consists of 14 residues. Trimming cost V 6 bases and J 0 bases, with 11 bases left between them. DNA of the CDR3: TGCAGCGTCGCCCGGGGCTCAACTAATGAAAAACTGTTTTTT. Translating gives CSVARGSTNEKLFF. The full variable domain, with the rest looked up from reference TRBV29-1 and TRBJ1-4, is SAVISQKPSRDICQRGTSLTIQCQVDSQVTMMFWYRQQPGQSLTLIATANQGSEATYESGFVIDKFPISRPNLTFSTLTVSNMSPEDSSIYLCSVARGSTNEKLFFGSGTQLSVL.

The V and J genes are TRBV21-1 and TRBJ2-5; the table's D call, TRBD2, has no DNA check behind it. TRBV21-1 is designated a pseudogene. This CDR3 is 16 amino acids long. CDR3 bases: TGTGCCGGACGGCGGACGCTAGCGGGAGGTCAAGAGACCCAGTACTTC. The encoded protein is CAGRRTLAGGQETQYF.

This chain connects TRBV7-6 to TRBJ1-1; D is undetermined. CDR3 length equals 13 residues. Trimming shortened V by 4 bases and J by 0 bases, and 6 bases separated the two germline ends. Germline lookup yields CDR1 SGHVS and CDR2 FNYEAQ. Written as DNA, the CDR3 is TGTGCCAGCAGCTCCGGGGTGAACACTGAAGCTTTCTTT. Translation: CASSSGVNTEAFF.

The chain's CDR3 is CSVGVTGQSNTEAFF. The DNA for the CDR3 is TGCAGCGTTGGCGTCACGGGACAGTCGAACACTGAAGCTTTCTTT. This chain connects TRBV29-1 to TRBJ1-1; 7 positions agree with TRBD1. The V gene end was trimmed by 4 bases and the J gene end by 1 base; junction bases not matched to a gene: 9. Germline values: CDR1 SQVTM, CDR2 ANQGSEA. This CDR3 is built from 15 residues.

In its sample, this clone was seen once. The chain is built from TRBV28 and TRBJ2-5, with D unclear. This CDR3 spans 13 amino acids. Germline CDR1 reads MDHEN; CDR2 reads SYDVKM. V was cut by 2 bases and J by 2 bases, with 6 bases left in between. DNA of the CDR3: TGTGCCAGCAGTTTAGCGACTCAAGAGACCCAGTACTTC. Amino acids: CASSLATQETQYF.

The rearrangement joins TRBV30 to TRBJ2-3; D perhaps matches TRBD1 (5 bases). V lost 5 bases, J lost 2 bases, and 17 bases lay in between. CDR1 and CDR2 from the germline V gene are GTSNPN and SVGIG (reference sequence). This CDR3 comprises 15 residues. Here the CDR3 DNA reads TGTGCCTGGGGCCTAGGGGTTGGGTACACAGATACGCAGTATTTT. Amino acid sequence: CAWGLGVGYTDTQYF.

This chain joins TRBV2 and TRBJ1-1; D remains ambiguous. This CDR3 contains 14 residues. Between the trimmed V and J ends, which lost 6 bases and 1 base, there was a span of 12 bases. Germline V gene data show CDR1 as SNHLY and CDR2 as FYNNEI. The CDR3 bases are TGTGCCAGCAGCCCAGGCTATTCGAACACTGAAGCTTTCTTT. Amino acids: CASSPGYSNTEAFF.

The rearrangement joins TRBV28 to TRBJ2-7; 9 bases agree with TRBD2. After removal of 2 bases from V and 2 bases from J, the junction contained 4 bases not matched to a gene. CDR3 length: 15 amino acids. The germline gives CDR1 MDHEN, CDR2 SYDVKM. CDR3 bases: TGTGCCAGCAGTTTAGTGGCGGGAGGGCCCTACGAGCAGTACTTC. Its protein is CASSLVAGGPYEQYF.

The chain recombines TRBV7-9 with TRBJ2-7; 11 positions agree with TRBD2. J was trimmed by 4 bases and V by 5 bases; bases with no gene match: 4. Germline V gene sequence: CDR1 SEHNR, CDR2 FQNEAQ (reference sequence). This CDR3 comprises 14 residues. CDR3 sequence (DNA): TGTGCCAGCAGCGCCCTAGCGGGAGGTTACGAGCAGTACTTC. This translates into CASSALAGGYEQYF.

This chain uses TRBV6-6 with TRBJ1-5, with 7 bases fitting TRBD1. Germline V gene sequence: CDR1 MNHNY, CDR2 SVGAGI (reference sequence). V gave up 10 bases and J gave up 3 bases; unmatched junction bases: 3. CDR3 length: 12 residues. CDR3 amino acids: CATTGVNQPQHF. CDR3 bases: TGTGCCACTACAGGGGTCAATCAGCCCCAGCATTTT.

This chain joins TRBV9 and TRBJ1-6; TRBD1 matches at 8 bases. Germline assignment: CDR1 SGDLS and CDR2 YYNGEE. V lost 4 bases to trimming and J lost 5 bases; unmatched junction nucleotides: 5. This CDR3 has 15 residues. CDR3 residues: CASSPQGADNSPLHF. The CDR3 bases are TGTGCCAGCAGCCCCCAGGGGGCTGATAATTCACCCCTCCACTTT.

The V call is TRBV15, the J call TRBJ1-6, with 10 nucleotides matching TRBD1. The CDR3 extends over 16 amino acids. Germline values: CDR1 LNHNV, CDR2 YYDKDF (reference sequence). The V segment lost 1 base and the J segment 10 bases; nucleotides outside the gene matches: 7. In DNA form, the CDR3 reads TGTGCCACCAGCAGAGCCCCTGGGGGACAGGGGTCACCCCTCCACTTT. Encoded protein: CATSRAPGGQGSPLHF.

The chain carries TRBV9 and TRBJ1-1, with 12 bases aligning to TRBD1. After removal of 3 bases from V and 1 base from J, the junction contained 4 bases not matched to a gene. The CDR3 runs to 16 residues. Germline V gene lookup returns CDR1 SGDLS and CDR2 YYNGEE. The CDR3 sequence: CASSAWDRGPNTEAFF. Written as DNA, the CDR3 is TGTGCCAGCAGCGCCTGGGACAGGGGGCCGAACACTGAAGCTTTCTTT.

V gene TRBV19 combines with J gene TRBJ2-3, with D unclear. Germline V gives CDR1 LNHDA, CDR2 SQIVND (reference sequence). The CDR3 sequence is 13 residues long. V dropped 5 bases and J dropped 1 base, with 7 bases sitting between them. The DNA for the CDR3 is TGTGCCAGTAGTCCCAGCGGCACAGATACGCAGTATTTT. Protein sequence: CASSPSGTDTQYF.

V is TRBV6-6 and J is TRBJ1-2; 7 bases map to TRBD1. This CDR3 contains 15 residues. V shed 3 bases, J shed 2 bases, and the junction held 6 bases outside the gene matches. Germline V gene lookup returns CDR1 MNHNY and CDR2 SVGAGI (reference sequence). This chain's CDR3 is CASSYYRGSNYGYTF. The CDR3 coding sequence is TGTGCCAGCAGTTATTACAGGGGTTCAAACTATGGCTACACCTTC.

V is TRBV9 and J is TRBJ1-5, with 8 bases lining up with TRBD1. J gave up 5 bases and V 0 bases, and 10 bases lay outside the gene matches. CDR3 length: 17 amino acids. Germline assignment: CDR1 SGDLS and CDR2 YYNGEE. The CDR3 DNA reads as TGTGCCAGCAGCGTAGATGGGACGGCGACAGGGGATCAGCCCCAGCATTTT. Its translation is CASSVDGTATGDQPQHF. The full variable domain, with the rest looked up from reference TRBV9 and TRBJ1-5, is DSGVTQTPKHLITATGQRVTLRCSPRSGDLSVYWYQQSLDQGLQFLIQYYNGEERAKGNILERFSAQQFPDLHSELNLSSLELGDSALYFCASSVDGTATGDQPQHFGDGTRLSIL.

The chain employs TRBV29-1 and TRBJ2-7; D remains ambiguous. This CDR3 is 14 amino acids long. CDR1 and CDR2 from the germline V gene are SQVTM and ANQGSEA. V was pared by 0 bases and J by 3 bases, with 12 bases between. The CDR3 reads CSVEDSSTGYEQYF. CDR3 sequence (DNA): TGCAGCGTTGAAGACAGCTCGACGGGCTACGAGCAGTACTTC.

This clone has just a few counts. This chain connects TRBV5-1 to TRBJ1-5; perhaps TRBD1 as D (5 bases). The CDR3 length is 13 residues. Germline-derived CDR1 and CDR2 are SGHRS and YFSETQ. V was cut by 4 bases and J by 5 bases, with 10 bases left in between. The CDR3: CASSTSTDQPQHF. CDR3 coding DNA: TGCGCCAGCAGCACCTCGACAGATCAGCCCCAGCATTTT.

The chain is built from TRBV27 and TRBJ2-1; D ambiguous. The germline V gene has CDR1 MNHEY and CDR2 SMNVEV (reference sequence). V dropped 8 bases and J dropped 7 bases, with 6 bases sitting between them. CDR3 length: 10 amino acids. This CDR3 is CASGRNEQFF. The CDR3 nucleotides read TGTGCCAGCGGGCGGAATGAGCAGTTCTTC.